One sample yielded the 13 T cell receptor beta chains listed below, sequenced in a study of CD8 T cells in ankylosing spondylitis. Findings and caveats of the study: A TCR beta motif of under 10 highly homologous variants seemed to mark ankylosing spondylitis blood.

TCRdb ran MiXCR on the 5' RACE reads and lists one entry per CDR3 protein. The repertoire has roughly 400,000 distinct CDR3 sequences, under 25% of them found once; the top ten carry approximately 15%. The antigens for these receptors are not known. Sequenced input: blood, either unsorted or a sorted T cell fraction (not recorded which). The receptor set was obtained from a male donor with ankylosing spondylitis.

The gene calls are TRBV5-1 and TRBJ2-2; 11 bases match TRBD2. Unmatched junction bases numbered 6, after V lost 3 bases and J lost 5 bases. The length of the CDR3 is 16 residues. CDR1 SGHRS and CDR2 YFSETQ come from the germline V gene. CDR3 bases: TGCGCCAGCAGCTCCGCCCTAGCGGGAGGAACCGGGGAGCTGTTTTTT. The encoded protein is CASSSALAGGTGELFF.

In its sample, this clonotype was seen many times. This chain uses TRBV20-1 with TRBJ2-5; 8 bases match TRBD2. The V segment lost 5 bases and the J segment 2 bases; nucleotides outside the gene matches: 7. The CDR3 consists of 14 residues. CDR1 DFQATT and CDR2 SNEGSKA come from the germline V gene (reference sequence). CDR3 DNA: TGCAGTGCTCCTCCGGGACTAGTGCAAGAGACCCAGTACTTC. Translation gives CSAPPGLVQETQYF.

CDR3 region: CASASTSLPYNEQFF. In nucleotides, the CDR3 is TGCGCCAGCGCATCGACTAGCTTACCCTACAATGAGCAGTTCTTC. V is TRBV5-1 and J is TRBJ2-1; 7 nucleotides line up with TRBD2. This CDR3 spans 15 amino acids. CDR1 SGHRS and CDR2 YFSETQ come from the germline V gene. The V and J ends lost 7 bases and 2 bases, in that order; junction bases with no gene match: 9.

V gene TRBV12-3 or TRBV12-4 combines with J gene TRBJ2-2; 10 nucleotides agree with TRBD2. This CDR3 region has 17 residues. The V and J ends lost 7 bases and 8 bases, in that order; junction bases with no gene match: 16. CDR3 region: CASKPGSASGSPGELFF. The CDR3 coding sequence is TGTGCCAGCAAACCCGGATCGGCTAGCGGGAGTCCGGGGGAGCTGTTTTTT.

The chain links TRBV2 to TRBJ2-5; TRBD1 matches at 8 bases. CDR3 size: 11 residues. V gave up 10 bases and J gave up 5 bases; unmatched junction bases: 3. Germline assignment: CDR1 SNHLY and CDR2 FYNNEI. The CDR3 region is CATRQGETQYF. CDR3 in DNA: TGTGCCACCCGACAGGGGGAGACCCAGTACTTC.

The V gene is TRBV12-3 or TRBV12-4, the J gene TRBJ2-1; TRBD2 aligns across 8 bases. CDR3 length: 12 residues. With 5 bases clipped from V and 14 bases from J, the junction kept 8 bases outside the gene matches. CDR3 amino acids: CASSTPGTREFF. In nucleotides, the CDR3 is TGTGCCAGCAGTACCCCCGGGACTAGGGAGTTCTTC.

The V and J genes are TRBV6-5 and TRBJ1-6; unclear D gene. V lost 3 bases to trimming and J lost 0 bases, with 9 bases between them. The CDR3 contains 16 residues. The V gene's germline CDR1 is MNHEY and CDR2 SVGAGI. The CDR3 loop is CASSYGDGSYNSPLHF. In nucleotides, the CDR3 is TGTGCCAGCAGTTATGGGGATGGCTCCTATAATTCACCCCTCCACTTT.

This clonotype was detected once. CDR3 amino acids: CASSSNRGGLGTQYF. CDR3 nucleotides: TGCGCCAGCAGCTCGAACCGAGGCGGCCTTGGGACGCAGTATTTT. The chain is built from TRBV5-1 and TRBJ2-3, with no clear D. The CDR3 contains 15 residues. Germline V CDR1 and CDR2: SGHRS, YFSETQ. Trimming removed 3 bases from V and 9 bases from J, with 20 bases in between.

This clonotype was observed a handful of times. This sequence joins TRBV12-3 or TRBV12-4 and TRBJ1-2, with 7 bases aligning to TRBD1. With V trimmed by 7 bases and J by 7 bases, 9 bases remained unmatched. The CDR3 spans 13 residues. CDR3 loop: CASTYGQGGGYTF. CDR3 DNA sequence: TGTGCCAGCACCTACGGGCAGGGGGGTGGCTACACCTTC.

This clonotype appeared a few times. This chain links TRBV7-2 with TRBJ1-1; the D is unclear. Germline V gene sequence: CDR1 SGHTA, CDR2 FQGNSA. The germline V and J ends were trimmed by 5 bases and 3 bases, with 13 bases remaining between them. This CDR3 is built from 14 residues. The CDR3 bases are TGTGCCAGCAGCAGAACTCTTCCTTACACTGAAGCTTTCTTT. Translated, it gives CASSRTLPYTEAFF.

This clonotype showed up just a few times. The gene calls are TRBV3-1 and TRBJ1-4; D is uncertain. The length of the CDR3 is 14 residues. V was shortened by 4 bases and J by 3 bases, with 9 bases between the two germline ends. From germline, CDR1 is LGHDT and CDR2 YNNKEL (reference sequence). The CDR3 DNA sequence: TGTGCCAGCAGCCGACGGGCCGCTAATGAAAAACTGTTTTTT. It specifies CASSRRAANEKLFF.

V usage is TRBV28 and J usage is TRBJ2-7; D is perhaps TRBD1 (5 bases). The V end lost 5 bases, the J end lost 2 bases, and 19 bases lay between the germline ends. From germline, CDR1 is MDHEN and CDR2 SYDVKM. The CDR3 contains 16 residues. The CDR3 bases are TGTGCCAGCAGTCCCCCCAGGGTAGGTTTTGCCTACGAGCAGTACTTC. It codes for CASSPPRVGFAYEQYF.

This clonotype showed up just a few times. The chain is built from TRBV5-1 and TRBJ2-5; TRBD2 matches at 13 bases. CDR3 size: 16 residues. The V and J ends lost 0 bases and 4 bases, in that order; junction bases with no gene match: 3. Looked up from germline, CDR1 is SGHRS and CDR2 is YFSETQ. The CDR3 spells CASSLVGLAGAETQYF. CDR3 in DNA: TGCGCCAGCAGCTTGGTCGGACTAGCGGGAGCAGAGACCCAGTACTTC.